These T cell receptor beta chains were read from a single sample in a study of CD8 T cells in Susac syndrome. Using its own MiXCR run on the immunoSEQ multiplex PCR reads, TCRdb lists one record per CDR3 protein. The sample consists of about 300,000 distinct CDR3 sequences, 85% of them appearing once. Sequencing was done on a sample of CD8+ T cells from PBMCs. The receptors come from a human donor with multiple sclerosis. CDR3s leave out the opening cysteine and the closing phenylalanine or tryptophan. Part of the rows lack a size; the others show once, few, many or a class for expanded clones.

v_call clone_size cdr3_aa
TRBV5-4 - ASSKPVGQASYEQY
TRBV7-9 - ASSTGQYTEAF
TRBV15 - ATSRARTGETEAF
TRBV5-1 - ASSTSGGYNEQF
TRBV27 - ASSFQPGGWTNEQF
TRBV6-2/TRBV6-3 - ASRFGQGDQPQH
TRBV7-2 - ASSSLRTDVRETQY
TRBV20-1 - SANPSGITYNEQF
TRBV11-2 - ASSWGGLAGAYEQY
TRBV9 - ASSVTPKYSLEKLF
TRBV19 - ASKNRVDLNTGELF
TRBV15 - ATRENDEQF
TRBV28 once ATAHPWGSGMSSYEQY
TRBV3-1 - ASSQENLGEKLF
TRBV11-2 few ASSLGAYGYT
TRBV5-6 once ASSSREGLSDTQY
TRBV28 - ASSARVYNQPQH
TRBV7-9 - ASSISGRGWEQY
TRBV12-3/TRBV12-4 - ASSFDNQPQH
TRBV25-1 few ASRAGNEQF
TRBV2 - ASRDRGPANYGYT
TRBV4-3 - ASSPAMGSWAYEQY
TRBV7-9 - ASSLVTSGLPGNEQF
TRBV28 once ASSGGEGVETQY
TRBV4-3 - ASSQESSINEQF
TRBV7-9 - ASSETSGSHIEQF
TRBV29-1 - SVEGTATSSYEQY
TRBV7-2 - ASSLHIAGGNTDTQY
TRBV29-1 - SARLMSNQPQH
TRBV29-1 once SVGEGLAAEQY
TRBV28 - ASSPPYDMWGQY
TRBV9 - ASSVVVGTDTQY
TRBV27 - ASSSEREGKYNEQF